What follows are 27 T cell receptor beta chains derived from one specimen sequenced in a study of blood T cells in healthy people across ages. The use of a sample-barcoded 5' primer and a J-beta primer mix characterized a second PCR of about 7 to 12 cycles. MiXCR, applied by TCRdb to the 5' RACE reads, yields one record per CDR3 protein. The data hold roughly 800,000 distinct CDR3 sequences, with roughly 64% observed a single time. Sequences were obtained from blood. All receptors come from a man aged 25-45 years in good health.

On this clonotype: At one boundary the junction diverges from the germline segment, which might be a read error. The CDR3 region is CVSSRDREKLFF. The CDR3 nucleotides are TGCGTCAGCAGCCGGGACAGAGAAAAACTGTTTTTT. The chain employs TRBV5-1 and TRBJ1-4; TRBD1 aligns across 7 bases. CDR3 size: 12 residues. The germline V gene has CDR1 SGHRS and CDR2 YFSETQ. Complete variable domain (other parts from reference TRBV5-1 and TRBJ1-4): KAGVTQTPRYLIKTRGQQVTLSCSPISGHRSVSWYQQTPGQGLQFLFEYFSETQRNKGNFPGRFSGRQFSNSRSEMNVSTLELGDSALYLCVSSRDREKLFFGSGTQLSVL.

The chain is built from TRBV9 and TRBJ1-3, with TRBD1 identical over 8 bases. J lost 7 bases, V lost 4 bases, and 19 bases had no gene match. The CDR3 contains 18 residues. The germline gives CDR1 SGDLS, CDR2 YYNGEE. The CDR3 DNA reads TGTGCCAGCAGCCCGGGGCTGACCGGACAGGGTCGGATTAACACCATATATTTT. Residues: CASSPGLTGQGRINTIYF.

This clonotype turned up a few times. CDR3 DNA sequence: TGCAGCGTAGGACAGGGGGACGAAAAACTGTTTTTT. Translated, it gives CSVGQGDEKLFF. The V gene is TRBV29-1, the J gene TRBJ1-4; TRBD1 matches 10 bases. The CDR3 consists of 12 residues. Trimming at V came to 6 bases and at J to 8 bases, leaving 3 bases not matched to a gene. CDR1 SQVTM and CDR2 ANQGSEA come from the germline V gene.

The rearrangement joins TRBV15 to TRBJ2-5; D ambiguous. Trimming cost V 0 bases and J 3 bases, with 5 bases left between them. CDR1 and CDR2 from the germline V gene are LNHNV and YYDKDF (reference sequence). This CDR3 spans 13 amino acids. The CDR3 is CATSREAEETQYF. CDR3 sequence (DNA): TGTGCCACCAGCAGAGAGGCGGAAGAGACCCAGTACTTC.

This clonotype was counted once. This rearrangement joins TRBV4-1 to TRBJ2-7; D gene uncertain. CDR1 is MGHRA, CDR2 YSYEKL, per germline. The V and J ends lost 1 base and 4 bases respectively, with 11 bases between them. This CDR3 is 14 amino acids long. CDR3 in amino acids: CASSQGGSLYEQYF. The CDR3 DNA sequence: TGCGCCAGCAGCCAAGGGGGTTCCCTATACGAGCAGTACTTC.

CDR3 protein: CSASVRFINEQYF. As DNA, the CDR3 is TGCAGTGCTAGCGTCCGATTTATCAACGAGCAGTACTTC. The V call is TRBV20-1, the J call TRBJ2-5, with D hard to call. The better agreement between TRBJ2-7 and the DNA end casts doubt on the J call. The CDR3 consists of 13 residues. Germline values: CDR1 DFQATT, CDR2 SNEGSKA (reference sequence).

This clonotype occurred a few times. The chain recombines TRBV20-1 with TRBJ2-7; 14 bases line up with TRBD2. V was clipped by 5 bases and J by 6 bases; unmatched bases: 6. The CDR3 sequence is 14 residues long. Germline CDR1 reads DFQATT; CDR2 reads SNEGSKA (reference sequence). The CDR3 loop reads CSAGTSGSTGEQYF. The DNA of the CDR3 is TGCAGTGCTGGGACTAGCGGGAGTACGGGCGAGCAGTACTTC.

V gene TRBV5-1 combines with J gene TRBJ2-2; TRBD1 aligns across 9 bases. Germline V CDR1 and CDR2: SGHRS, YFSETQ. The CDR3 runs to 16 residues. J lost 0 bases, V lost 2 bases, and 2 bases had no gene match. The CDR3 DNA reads TGCGCCAGCAGCTTCACAGGGGGCTCGAACACCGGGGAGCTGTTTTTT. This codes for CASSFTGGSNTGELFF.

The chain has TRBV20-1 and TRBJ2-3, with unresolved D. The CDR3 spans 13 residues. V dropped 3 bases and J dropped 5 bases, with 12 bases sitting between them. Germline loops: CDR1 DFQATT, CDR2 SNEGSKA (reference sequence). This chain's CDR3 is CSARNYGEDTQYF. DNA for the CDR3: TGCAGTGCTAGGAACTACGGAGAAGATACGCAGTATTTT.

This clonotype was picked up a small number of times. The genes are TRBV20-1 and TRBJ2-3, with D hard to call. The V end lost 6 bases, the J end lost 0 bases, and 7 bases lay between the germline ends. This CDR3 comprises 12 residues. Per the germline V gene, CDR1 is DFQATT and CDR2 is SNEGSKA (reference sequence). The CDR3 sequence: CSALRSTDTQYF. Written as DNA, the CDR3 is TGCAGTGCCTTGAGGAGCACAGATACGCAGTATTTT.

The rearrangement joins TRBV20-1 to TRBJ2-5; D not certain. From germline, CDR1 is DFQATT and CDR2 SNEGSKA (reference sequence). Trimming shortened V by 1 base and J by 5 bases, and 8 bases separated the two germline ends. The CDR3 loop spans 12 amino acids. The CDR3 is CSARAPPETQYF. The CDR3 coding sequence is TGCAGTGCTAGAGCGCCACCCGAGACCCAGTACTTC.

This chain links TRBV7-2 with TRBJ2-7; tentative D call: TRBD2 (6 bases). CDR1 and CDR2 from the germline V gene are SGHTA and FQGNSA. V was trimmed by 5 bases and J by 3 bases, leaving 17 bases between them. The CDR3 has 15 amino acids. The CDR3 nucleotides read TGTGCCAGCAGCCCCCTCGTAGGTAGCGGCTACGAGCAGTACTTC. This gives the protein CASSPLVGSGYEQYF.

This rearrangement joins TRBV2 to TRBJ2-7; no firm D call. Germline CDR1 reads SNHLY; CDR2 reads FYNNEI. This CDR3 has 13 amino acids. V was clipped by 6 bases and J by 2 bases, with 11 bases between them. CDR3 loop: CASRNSVTYEQYF. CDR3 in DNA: TGTGCCAGCAGAAACAGCGTTACCTACGAGCAGTACTTC.

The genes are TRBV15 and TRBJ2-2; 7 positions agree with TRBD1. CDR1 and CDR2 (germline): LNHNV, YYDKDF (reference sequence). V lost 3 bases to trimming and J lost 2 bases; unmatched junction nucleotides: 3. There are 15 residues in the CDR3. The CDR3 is CATSRTGSNTGELFF. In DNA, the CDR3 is TGTGCCACCAGCAGGACAGGGTCAAACACCGGGGAGCTGTTTTTT.

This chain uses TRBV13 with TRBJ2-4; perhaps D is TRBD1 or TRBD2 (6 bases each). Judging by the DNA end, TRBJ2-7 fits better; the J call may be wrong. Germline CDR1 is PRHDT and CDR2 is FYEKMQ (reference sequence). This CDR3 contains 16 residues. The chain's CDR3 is CASSLAPRGPTNEQYF. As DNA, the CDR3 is TGTGCCAGCAGCTTAGCCCCACGGGGGCCGACCAACGAGCAGTACTTC.

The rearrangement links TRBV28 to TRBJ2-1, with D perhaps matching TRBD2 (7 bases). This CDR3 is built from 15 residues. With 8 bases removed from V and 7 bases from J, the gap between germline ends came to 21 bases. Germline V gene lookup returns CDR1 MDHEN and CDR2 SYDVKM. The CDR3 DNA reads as TGTGCCAGCCTCGCGGGAGTGGGGGCGATGAATGAGCAGTTCTTC. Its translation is CASLAGVGAMNEQFF.

The CDR3, as DNA: TGTGCCAGCAGCCCTCAGCAGGGGACTCGTCAGCCCCAGCATTTT. Translating gives CASSPQQGTRQPQHF. The chain recombines TRBV7-2 with TRBJ1-5; TRBD1 is a possible D gene (6 bases). V lost 5 bases and J lost 6, with 17 bases in between. The CDR3 extends over 15 amino acids. The germline CDR1 and CDR2 sequences are SGHTA and FQGNSA. The full variable domain, completed using reference TRBV7-2 and TRBJ1-5, is GAGVSQSPSNKVTEKGKDVELRCDPISGHTALYWYRQSLGQGLEFLIYFQGNSAPDKSGLPSDRFSAERTGGSVSTLTIQRTQQEDSAVYLCASSPQQGTRQPQHFGDGTRLSIL.

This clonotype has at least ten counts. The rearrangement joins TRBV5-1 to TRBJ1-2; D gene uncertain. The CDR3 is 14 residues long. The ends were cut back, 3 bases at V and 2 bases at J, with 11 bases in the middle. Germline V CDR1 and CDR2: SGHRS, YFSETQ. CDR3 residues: CASSSGSINYGYTF. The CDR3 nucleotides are TGCGCCAGCAGCTCCGGGTCCATAAACTATGGCTACACCTTC.

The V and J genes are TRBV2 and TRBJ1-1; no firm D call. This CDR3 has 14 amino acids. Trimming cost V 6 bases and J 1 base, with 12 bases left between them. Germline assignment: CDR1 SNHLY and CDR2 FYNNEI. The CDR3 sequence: CASRLTPRNTEAFF. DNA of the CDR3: TGTGCCAGCAGACTTACACCCCGGAACACTGAAGCTTTCTTT.

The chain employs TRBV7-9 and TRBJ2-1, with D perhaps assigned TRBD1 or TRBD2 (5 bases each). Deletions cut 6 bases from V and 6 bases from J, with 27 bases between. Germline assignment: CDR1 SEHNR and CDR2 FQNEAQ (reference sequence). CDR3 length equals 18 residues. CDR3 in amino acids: CASSSGTPTGRYFNEQFF. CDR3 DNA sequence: TGTGCCAGCAGTTCCGGGACCCCAACTGGGAGATATTTCAATGAGCAGTTCTTC.

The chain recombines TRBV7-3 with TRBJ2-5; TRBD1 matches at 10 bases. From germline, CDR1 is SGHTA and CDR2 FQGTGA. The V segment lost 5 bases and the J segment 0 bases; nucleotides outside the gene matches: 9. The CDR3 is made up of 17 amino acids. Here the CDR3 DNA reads TGTGCCAGCAGCCCAGGGGACAGGGGCCCGTACCAAGAGACCCAGTACTTC. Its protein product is CASSPGDRGPYQETQYF. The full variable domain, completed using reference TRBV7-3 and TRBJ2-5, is GAGVSQTPSNKVTEKGKYVELRCDPISGHTALYWYRQSLGQGPEFLIYFQGTGAADDSGLPNDRFFAVRPEGSVSTLKIQRTERGDSAVYLCASSPGDRGPYQETQYFGPGTRLLVL.

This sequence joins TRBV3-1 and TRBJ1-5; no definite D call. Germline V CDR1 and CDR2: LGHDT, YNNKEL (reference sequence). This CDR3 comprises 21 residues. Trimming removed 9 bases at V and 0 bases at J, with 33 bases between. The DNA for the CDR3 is TGTGCCAGGCTCAAATTGTGGAGGGAAAGCAAAATGCGACATAGCAATCAGCCCCAGCATTTT. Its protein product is CARLKLWRESKMRHSNQPQHF.

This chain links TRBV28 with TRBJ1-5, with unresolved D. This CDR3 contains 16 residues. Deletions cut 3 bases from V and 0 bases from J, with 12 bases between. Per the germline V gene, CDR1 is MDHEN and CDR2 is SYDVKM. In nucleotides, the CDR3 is TGTGCCAGCAGTTTCCCCAGCCAGTATAGCAATCAGCCCCAGCATTTT. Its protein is CASSFPSQYSNQPQHF.

The CDR3, as DNA: TGCAGTGGTCTACCCCAAGGGACACCCTACGAGCAGTACTTC. Its protein is CSGLPQGTPYEQYF. The rearrangement uses TRBV20-1 and TRBJ2-7; D perhaps matches TRBD1 (6 bases). V was shortened by 7 bases and J by 2 bases, with 18 bases between the two germline ends. The germline gives CDR1 DFQATT, CDR2 SNEGSKA (reference sequence). The CDR3 loop spans 14 amino acids.

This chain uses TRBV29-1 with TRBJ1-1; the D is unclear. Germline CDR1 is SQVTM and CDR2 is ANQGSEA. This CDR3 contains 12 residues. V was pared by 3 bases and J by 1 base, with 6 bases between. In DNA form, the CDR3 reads TGCAGCGTTGAGTCAGGGAACACTGAAGCTTTCTTT. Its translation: CSVESGNTEAFF.

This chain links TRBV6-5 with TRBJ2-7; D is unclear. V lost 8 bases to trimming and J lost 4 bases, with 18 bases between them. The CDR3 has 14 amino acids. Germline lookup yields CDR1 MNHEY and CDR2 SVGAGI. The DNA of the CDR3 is TGTGCCAGCCAAGTGGCAGCTATGATATACGAGCAGTACTTC. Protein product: CASQVAAMIYEQYF.

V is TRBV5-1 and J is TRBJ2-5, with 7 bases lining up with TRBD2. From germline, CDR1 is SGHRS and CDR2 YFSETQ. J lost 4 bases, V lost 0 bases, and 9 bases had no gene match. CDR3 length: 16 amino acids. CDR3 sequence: CASSLAGLGLGETQYF. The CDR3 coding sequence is TGCGCCAGCAGCTTGGCAGGACTAGGCCTTGGAGAGACCCAGTACTTC.